Below, 24 T cell receptor beta chains from the same sample are listed, as sequenced in a study of CD8 T cells in ankylosing spondylitis (dated by TCRdb to about 2017). Study-wide conclusions, independent of this receptor: Blood from ankylosing spondylitis patients appeared to be characterized by a TCR beta motif composed of under 10 highly homologous amino acid variants.

These TCRs' antigens remain unknown. The method behind the library was 5' RACE. Data came from an Illumina HiSeq 2500. TCRdb reran the public reads through fastp at Q25 and MiXCR, keeping productive beta chains. Under each unique CDR3 protein, matching rows form one entry showing the most common genes and DNA. This sample is represented by about 500,000 distinct CDR3 sequences; less than 6% of them were singletons. The ten largest clones represent under 4.5% of the sample. The sequencing sample was made of blood, either unsorted or a sorted T cell fraction (not recorded which). These receptor sequences come from a male donor with ankylosing spondylitis.

This clonotype was seen ten or more times. This chain connects TRBV20-1 to TRBJ2-1, with TRBD2 identical over 8 bases. There are 14 residues in the CDR3. CDR1 and CDR2 (germline): DFQATT, SNEGSKA (reference sequence). With 3 bases clipped from V and 8 bases from J, the junction kept 9 bases outside the gene matches. The CDR3 nucleotides are TGCAGTGCTAGTTATCGGGAGGGCCTTGATGAGCAGTTCTTC. It translates to CSASYREGLDEQFF.

This clonotype has at least ten counts. This chain connects TRBV20-1 to TRBJ2-2; perhaps D is TRBD1 or TRBD2 (5 bases each). The CDR3 spans 14 residues. Trimming took 6 bases from V and 6 from J, leaving 17 bases between them. Germline CDR1 DFQATT, CDR2 SNEGSKA (reference sequence). The CDR3 nucleotides read TGCAGTGCCCAGGGACCCCAGGGTTCCGGGGAGCTGTTTTTT. Translating gives CSAQGPQGSGELFF.

The sample holds a few counts of this clonotype. The chain employs TRBV6-2 or TRBV6-3 and TRBJ2-3, with D tentatively TRBD2 (6 bases). Trimming took off 5 bases at V and 8 bases at J, with 14 bases between the two ends. The CDR3 runs to 13 residues. Germline V CDR1 and CDR2: MNHEY, SVGEGT. CDR3 loop: CASSDRLGGTQYF. CDR3 nucleotide sequence: TGTGCCAGCAGTGATCGGCTGGGGGGTACGCAGTATTTT.

This clonotype was seen ten or more times. The chain joins TRBV15 to TRBJ1-1, with D hard to call. Germline loops: CDR1 LNHNV, CDR2 YYDKDF (reference sequence). The CDR3 contains 13 residues. Trimming pared 0 bases from V and 1 base from J, leaving 3 bases between. The CDR3 DNA sequence: TGTGCCACCAGCAGAGAAGCGAACACTGAAGCTTTCTTT. As protein: CATSREANTEAFF.

This clonotype was recorded a few times. V is TRBV6-2 or TRBV6-3 and J is TRBJ2-2, with unresolved D. This CDR3 contains 15 residues. The V end lost 6 bases, the J end lost 3 bases, and 14 bases lay between the germline ends. Per germline, CDR1 MNHEY and CDR2 SVGEGT. The CDR3 reads CASSYRRIDTGELFF. The CDR3 bases are TGTGCCAGCAGCTATAGACGGATCGACACCGGGGAGCTGTTTTTT.

This clonotype was seen many times. The rearrangement joins TRBV7-2 to TRBJ1-2; D may be TRBD1 (5 bases). Germline V gives CDR1 SGHTA, CDR2 FQGNSA. V shed 4 bases and J shed 5 bases, with 17 bases lying between them. The CDR3 runs to 15 residues. CDR3 loop: CASSSGPTSGYGYTF. The DNA for the CDR3 is TGTGCCAGCAGCTCGGGGCCCACCTCTGGTTATGGCTACACCTTC.

This clonotype occurred many times. The chain has TRBV20-1 and TRBJ1-4, with TRBD1 identical over 8 bases. This CDR3 is built from 13 residues. The trim removed 6 bases at V and 10 bases at J, leaving 10 bases unmatched. Germline V gives CDR1 DFQATT, CDR2 SNEGSKA (reference sequence). CDR3 coding DNA: TGCAGTGCCCCGACAGGGACAGGAGGAAAACTGTTTTTT. It yields the protein CSAPTGTGGKLFF.

To note about this clonotype: A much larger clone differs by one base, so this may be a read error. The J gene is TRBJ2-3, the V gene TRBV29-1, with 10 bases aligning to TRBD2. CDR1 and CDR2 from the germline V gene are SQVTM and ANQGSEA. Trimming cost V 4 bases and J 10 bases; bases outside gene matches: 11. CDR3 size: 14 residues. CDR3 bases: TGCAGCGTTGTACTAGCGGGACACACATATGCGCAGTATTTT. It encodes CSVVLAGHTYAQYF.

This clonotype showed up many times. The chain combines TRBV10-3 with TRBJ1-5; TRBD1 matches 8 bases. The CDR3 contains 14 residues. The V segment lost 4 bases and the J segment 2 bases; nucleotides outside the gene matches: 1. The germline CDR1 and CDR2 sequences are ENHRY and SYGVKD. The CDR3 region has the DNA TGTGCCATCAGTGCGGACAGGGGCAATCAGCCCCAGCATTTT. Its protein product is CAISADRGNQPQHF.

This clonotype was counted at least ten times. The chain links TRBV20-1 to TRBJ1-5; no clear D. The CDR3 is made up of 14 amino acids. From germline, CDR1 is DFQATT and CDR2 SNEGSKA (reference sequence). V lost 0 bases and J 7 bases, leaving 13 bases between the germline ends. Here the CDR3 DNA reads TGCAGTGCTAGAGATCGGGTGGGATTACAGCCCCAGCATTTT. This sequence encodes CSARDRVGLQPQHF.

This clonotype was found many times. V is TRBV5-1 and J is TRBJ2-5; 9 bases line up with TRBD2. Trimming took 0 bases from V and 5 from J; bases not matched to a gene: 5. The CDR3 runs 15 residues. Germline CDR1 and CDR2: SGHRS and YFSETQ. CDR3 amino acids: CASSLVVSGSETQYF. The CDR3 DNA reads TGCGCCAGCAGCTTGGTAGTTAGCGGGAGCGAGACCCAGTACTTC.

This clonotype was recorded many times. The V and J genes are TRBV10-3 and TRBJ2-5; possible D gene TRBD1, 5 bases. The germline gives CDR1 ENHRY, CDR2 SYGVKD. Trimming pared 4 bases from V and 4 bases from J, leaving 13 bases between. The CDR3 is 14 residues long. The CDR3 spells CAISASGSGETQYF. CDR3 sequence (DNA): TGTGCCATCAGTGCTTCAGGGTCGGGAGAGACCCAGTACTTC.

This clonotype was seen ten or more times. The rearrangement links TRBV15 to TRBJ2-4; D is ambiguous. The germline gives CDR1 LNHNV, CDR2 YYDKDF (reference sequence). The CDR3 length is 15 residues. V was shortened by 4 bases and J by 0 bases, with 10 bases between the two germline ends. This CDR3 is CATSMGPLAKNIQYF. The DNA of the CDR3 is TGTGCCACCAGCATGGGCCCTTTAGCCAAAAACATTCAGTACTTC.

This clonotype was observed at least ten times. The gene calls are TRBV20-1 and TRBJ2-3, with TRBD2 matching 14 bases. This CDR3 region has 15 residues. Germline V lookup: CDR1 DFQATT, CDR2 SNEGSKA (reference sequence). The V segment lost 5 bases and the J segment 1 base; nucleotides outside the gene matches: 2. CDR3 residues: CSAGLAGGGTDTQYF. CDR3 nucleotides: TGCAGTGCTGGACTAGCGGGGGGCGGCACAGATACGCAGTATTTT.

This clonotype was seen ten or more times. The rearrangement links TRBV20-1 to TRBJ2-1; 7 nucleotides line up with TRBD2. The CDR3 contains 15 residues. The J segment lost 3 bases and the V segment lost 1 base, leaving 6 bases of the junction unmatched. Germline CDR1 is DFQATT and CDR2 is SNEGSKA (reference sequence). In DNA form, the CDR3 reads TGCAGTGCTAGAGGGGCCCTAGCGGTCTACAATGAGCAGTTCTTC. This translates into CSARGALAVYNEQFF.

This clonotype was detected many times. The V gene is TRBV6-2 or TRBV6-3, the J gene TRBJ2-5; 9 bases align to TRBD2. CDR1 and CDR2 (germline): MNHEY, SVGEGT. V lost 6 bases to trimming and J lost 4 bases; unmatched junction nucleotides: 3. The CDR3 covers 13 residues. The chain's CDR3 is CASRRGGAETQYF. Here the CDR3 DNA reads TGTGCCAGCAGACGCGGGGGGGCAGAGACCCAGTACTTC.

This clonotype was recorded at least ten times. This rearrangement joins TRBV10-3 to TRBJ2-7; D is unresolved. The length of the CDR3 is 13 residues. The V gene's germline CDR1 is ENHRY and CDR2 SYGVKD. Trimming left V 6 bases short and J 3 bases short, with 12 bases between. CDR3 loop: CAISLTQDYEQYF. In DNA form, the CDR3 reads TGTGCCATCAGCCTGACGCAAGACTACGAGCAGTACTTC.

This clonotype was picked up many times. The V and J genes are TRBV5-1 and TRBJ1-4; possibly TRBD1 for D (5 bases). The CDR3 has 15 residues. V dropped 0 bases and J dropped 6 bases, with 12 bases sitting between them. Germline CDR1 is SGHRS and CDR2 is YFSETQ. CDR3: CASSLDAGFDEKLFF. Here the CDR3 DNA reads TGCGCCAGCAGCTTGGATGCAGGGTTCGATGAAAAACTGTTTTTT.

The sample holds many counts of this clonotype. The chain combines TRBV20-1 with TRBJ1-1; D may be TRBD1 (5 bases). CDR3 length equals 12 residues. The V gene's germline CDR1 is DFQATT and CDR2 SNEGSKA (reference sequence). This CDR3 reads CQLGAGDTEAFF. The CDR3 region has the DNA TGCCAACTCGGGGCGGGGGACACTGAAGCTTTCTTT.

The J gene is TRBJ2-7, the V gene TRBV5-6, with D maybe TRBD2 (7 bases). Trimming removed 7 bases at V and 0 bases at J, with 23 bases between. CDR3 length equals 17 residues. Germline-derived CDR1 and CDR2 are SGHDT and YYEEEE. The CDR3: CASGPGGLRESSYEQYF. The CDR3 DNA sequence: TGTGCCAGCGGCCCGGGGGGCTTAAGGGAAAGCTCCTACGAGCAGTACTTC. The whole variable domain, remainder taken from reference TRBV5-6 and TRBJ2-7, is DAGVTQSPTHLIKTRGQQVTLRCSPKSGHDTVSWYQQALGQGPQFIFQYYEEEERQRGNFPDRFSGHQFPNYSSELNVNALLLGDSALYLCASGPGGLRESSYEQYFGPGTRLTVT.

Ten or more counts support this clonotype. This CDR3 reads CASSRSGYGYTF. The DNA for the CDR3 is TGTGCCAGCAGCCGGTCCGGCTATGGCTACACCTTC. The chain recombines TRBV14 with TRBJ1-2; D ambiguous. Germline V lookup: CDR1 SGHDN, CDR2 FVKESK. Trimming removed 4 bases from V and 4 bases from J, with 7 bases in between. This CDR3 contains 12 residues.

Only a few counts were recorded for this clonotype. The chain combines TRBV2 with TRBJ2-3; 7 nucleotides match TRBD2. This CDR3 has 14 amino acids. Per the germline V gene, CDR1 is SNHLY and CDR2 is FYNNEI. V gave up 7 bases and J gave up 11 bases; unmatched junction bases: 15. Here the CDR3 DNA reads TGTGCCAGCATGGGAGGCCTTGGGGGACTATGGCAGTATTTT. This codes for CASMGGLGGLWQYF. Using reference TRBV2 and TRBJ2-3 for the parts outside the CDR3, the full variable domain is EPEVTQTPSHQVTQMGQEVILRCVPISNHLYFYWYRQILGQKVEFLVSFYNNEISEKSEIFDDQFSVERPDGSNFTLKIRSTKLEDSAMYFCASMGGLGGLWQYFGPGTRLTVL.

This clonotype showed up just a few times. In nucleotides, the CDR3 is TGTGCCAGCAGTTTACGACAGGGGGCGAGTGGCTACACCTTC. It is translated as CASSLRQGASGYTF. The V and J genes are TRBV27 and TRBJ1-2, with 10 bases that match TRBD1. Germline CDR1 is MNHEY and CDR2 is SMNVEV (reference sequence). The CDR3 is 14 residues long. With V trimmed by 2 bases and J by 7 bases, 4 bases remained unmatched.

In this sample, this clonotype turned up many times. This chain links TRBV9 with TRBJ1-4, with D hard to call. This CDR3 region has 14 residues. The germline CDR1 and CDR2 sequences are SGDLS and YYNGEE. The V and J ends lost 0 bases and 3 bases respectively, with 6 bases between them. CDR3 DNA sequence: TGTGCCAGCAGCGTAGGACGGGCTAATGAAAAACTGTTTTTT. It yields the protein CASSVGRANEKLFF.